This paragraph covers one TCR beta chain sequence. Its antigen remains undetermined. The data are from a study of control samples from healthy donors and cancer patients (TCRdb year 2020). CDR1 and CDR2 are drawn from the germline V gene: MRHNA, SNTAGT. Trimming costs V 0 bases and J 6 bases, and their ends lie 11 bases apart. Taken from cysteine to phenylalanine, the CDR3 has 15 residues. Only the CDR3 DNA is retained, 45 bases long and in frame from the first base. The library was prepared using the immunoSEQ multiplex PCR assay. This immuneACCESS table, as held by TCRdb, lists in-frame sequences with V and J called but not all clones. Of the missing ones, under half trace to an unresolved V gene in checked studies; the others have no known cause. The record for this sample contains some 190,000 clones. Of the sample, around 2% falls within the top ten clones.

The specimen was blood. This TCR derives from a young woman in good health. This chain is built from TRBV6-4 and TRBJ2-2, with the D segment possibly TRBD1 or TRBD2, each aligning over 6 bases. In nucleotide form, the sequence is TGTGCCAGCAGTGACTCTATCGGGGGCGCCGGGGAGCTGTTTTTT. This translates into CASSDSIGGAGELFF.